Listed here is a single TCR beta chain. Data came from immunoSEQ multiplex PCR; TCRdb stores just in-frame clones and leaves some out. Of 150,000 to 200,000 clones listed, around 91% were seen once; the top ten hold 1.5%. This sample was included in a study of control samples from healthy donors and cancer patients. Per germline, CDR1 SGHAT and CDR2 FQNNGV. Trimming cost V 4 bases and J 5 bases; bases outside gene matches: 6. This CDR3 is built from 14 residues. Sequenced sample: blood. The source of this sequence is a woman in her twenties or thirties in good health. This chain uses TRBV11-2 with TRBJ2-7; 9 bases fit TRBD1. CDR3: CASSSPGQGHEQYF. CDR3 coding DNA: TGTGCCAGCAGCTCACCGGGACAGGGCCACGAGCAGTACTTC.